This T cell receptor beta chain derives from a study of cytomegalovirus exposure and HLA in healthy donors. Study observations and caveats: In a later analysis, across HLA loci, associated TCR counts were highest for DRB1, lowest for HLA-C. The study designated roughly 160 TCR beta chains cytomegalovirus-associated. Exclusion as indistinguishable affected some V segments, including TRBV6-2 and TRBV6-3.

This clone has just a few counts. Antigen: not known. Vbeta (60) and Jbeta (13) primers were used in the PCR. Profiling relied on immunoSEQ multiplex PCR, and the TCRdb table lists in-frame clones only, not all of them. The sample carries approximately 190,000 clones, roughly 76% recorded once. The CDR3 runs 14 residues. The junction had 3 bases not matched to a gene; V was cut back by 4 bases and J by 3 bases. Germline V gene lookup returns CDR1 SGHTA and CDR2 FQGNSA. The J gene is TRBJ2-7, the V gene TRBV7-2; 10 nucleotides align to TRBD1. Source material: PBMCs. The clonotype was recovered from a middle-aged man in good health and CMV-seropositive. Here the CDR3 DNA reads TGTGCCAGCAGCTCGACAGGGGGCTTCTACGAGCAGTACTTC. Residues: CASSSTGGFYEQYF. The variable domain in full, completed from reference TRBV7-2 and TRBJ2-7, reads GAGVSQSPSNKVTEKGKDVELRCDPISGHTALYWYRQSLGQGLEFLIYFQGNSAPDKSGLPSDRFSAERTGGSVSTLTIQRTQQEDSAVYLCASSSTGGFYEQYFGPGTRLTVT.